Presented here are 18 T cell receptor beta chains from one specimen sequenced in a study of T cells after yellow fever vaccination. TCRdb ran MiXCR on the 5' RACE reads and lists one entry per CDR3 protein. The data show fewer than 450,000 distinct CDR3 sequences, approximately 4.2% seen once. The sample was PBMCs, taken 5 days after the yellow fever booster vaccination. These receptors all stem from a man aged 18 to 35 who received the YFV17D yellow fever vaccine.

This chain connects TRBV12-3 or TRBV12-4 to TRBJ1-5; D not certain. The CDR3 has 13 amino acids. Trimming stripped 5 bases from V and 5 bases from J, with 10 bases between. In DNA, the CDR3 is TGTGCCAGCAGTCCCGACACTGATCAGCCCCAGCATTTT. It is translated as CASSPDTDQPQHF.

This clonotype was found many times. The chain recombines TRBV7-9 with TRBJ2-3; 7 nucleotides line up with TRBD2. In germline, CDR1 is SEHNR, CDR2 FQNEAQ (reference sequence). Unmatched junction bases numbered 7, after V lost 4 bases and J lost 0 bases. CDR3 length: 16 residues. For the CDR3, the DNA is TGTGCCAGCAGCTGGAGCGGGGCGACTAGCACAGATACGCAGTATTTT. Protein: CASSWSGATSTDTQYF.

The genes are TRBV28 and TRBJ2-7; no firm D call. The CDR3 is 15 residues long. Germline loops: CDR1 MDHEN, CDR2 SYDVKM. V lost 4 bases, J lost 3 bases, and 16 bases lay in between. The CDR3 loop is CASSSSYGYNYEQYF. For the CDR3, the DNA is TGTGCCAGCAGTTCCTCATATGGCTACAACTACGAGCAGTACTTC.

V is TRBV7-9 and J is TRBJ1-2, with D possibly being TRBD1 (6 bases). Germline CDR1 SEHNR, CDR2 FQNEAQ (reference sequence). V was shortened by 3 bases and J by 0 bases, with 14 bases between the two germline ends. This CDR3 spans 16 amino acids. As DNA, the CDR3 is TGTGCCAGCAGCTTTTCCGCAGGGGCCACTAACTATGGCTACACCTTC. Its translation: CASSFSAGATNYGYTF.

This clonotype was seen many times. The chain links TRBV20-1 to TRBJ2-1; D may match TRBD1 or TRBD2 (5 bases each). The V end was cut by 2 bases, the J end by 2 bases, with 13 bases between. The length of the CDR3 is 15 residues. In germline, CDR1 is DFQATT, CDR2 SNEGSKA (reference sequence). CDR3 in amino acids: CSARFPGRPYNEQFF. DNA for the CDR3: TGCAGTGCTAGATTTCCGGGACGGCCCTACAATGAGCAGTTCTTC.

The chain links TRBV7-2 to TRBJ1-2; 8 nucleotides align to TRBD1. CDR1 and CDR2 (germline): SGHTA, FQGNSA. After removal of 4 bases from V and 5 bases from J, the junction contained 9 bases not matched to a gene. The CDR3 spans 15 residues. The CDR3 here is CASSWGTGSFYGYTF. The CDR3 coding sequence is TGTGCCAGCAGCTGGGGGACAGGATCTTTTTATGGCTACACCTTC.

This clonotype was detected ten times or more. V is TRBV10-1 and J is TRBJ2-7; tentative D call: TRBD2 (6 bases). Per germline, CDR1 WNHNN and CDR2 SYGVQD (reference sequence). This CDR3 is 14 amino acids long. Trimming stripped 0 bases from V and 6 bases from J, with 12 bases between. The DNA of the CDR3 is TGCGCCAGCAGTGAGTCGGGAGGCCGATCCGAGCAGTACTTC. Translation gives CASSESGGRSEQYF.

The chain links TRBV5-1 to TRBJ2-6; D gene uncertain. V lost 4 bases to trimming and J lost 2 bases, with 16 bases between them. Germline CDR1 SGHRS, CDR2 YFSETQ. This CDR3 is built from 17 residues. The CDR3 nucleotides are TGCGCCAGCAGCCCTCAGACCCCTAAGGCTGGGGCCAACGTCCTGACTTTC. Translation: CASSPQTPKAGANVLTF.

This clonotype was found a few times. The chain employs TRBV27 and TRBJ2-5, with 7 bases matching TRBD1. With 5 bases clipped from V and 5 bases from J, the junction kept 11 bases outside the gene matches. From germline, CDR1 is MNHEY and CDR2 SMNVEV (reference sequence). CDR3 length equals 15 residues. As DNA, the CDR3 is TGTGCCAGCAGTCCGGGACAGAGTGGTGTGGAGACCCAGTACTTC. Translating gives CASSPGQSGVETQYF.

This clonotype was counted ten times or more. The chain links TRBV4-1 to TRBJ2-7, with a tentative D call TRBD1 (6 bases). The germline V and J ends were trimmed by 4 bases and 3 bases, with 10 bases remaining between them. This CDR3 is built from 13 residues. Per the germline V gene, CDR1 is MGHRA and CDR2 is YSYEKL. This chain's CDR3 is CASSLRDIYEQYV. In nucleotides, the CDR3 is TGCGCCAGCAGCCTTAGGGACATCTACGAGCAGTACGTC.

Many counts were recorded for this clonotype. The gene calls are TRBV7-2 and TRBJ1-1, with TRBD1 matching 8 bases. J lost 5 bases, V lost 5 bases, and 19 bases had no gene match. This CDR3 is built from 18 residues. The V gene's germline CDR1 is SGHTA and CDR2 FQGNSA. This CDR3 is CASSPRRTGNEWRTEAFF. The CDR3 DNA reads TGTGCCAGCAGCCCCCGCCGGACAGGGAATGAATGGAGGACTGAAGCTTTCTTT.

V is TRBV5-1 and J is TRBJ2-2, with D hard to call. CDR1 and CDR2 from the germline V gene are SGHRS and YFSETQ. V gave up 4 bases and J gave up 0 bases, with 7 bases separating them. The CDR3 runs to 14 residues. The CDR3 loop reads CASSIAPNTGELFF. CDR3 in DNA: TGCGCCAGCAGCATCGCCCCGAACACCGGGGAGCTGTTTTTT.

This clonotype was found a few times. The rearrangement uses TRBV20-1 and TRBJ1-1; no reliable D call. CDR1 is DFQATT and CDR2 is SNEGSKA in the germline V gene (reference sequence). The ends were cut back, 1 base at V and 1 base at J, with 10 bases in the middle. This CDR3 has 14 amino acids. CDR3 in DNA: TGCAGTGCTAGAGCGGGCGATTGGAACACTGAAGCTTTCTTT. This translates into CSARAGDWNTEAFF.

There are a few counts of this clonotype. This chain joins TRBV28 and TRBJ2-1, with 7 bases matching TRBD2. CDR1 and CDR2 from the germline V gene are MDHEN and SYDVKM. The CDR3 loop spans 16 amino acids. V lost 2 bases, J lost 0 bases, and 4 bases stayed unmatched. The CDR3 is CASSLGEGFSYNEQFF. The CDR3 nucleotides are TGTGCCAGCAGTTTAGGGGAGGGTTTCTCCTACAATGAGCAGTTCTTC.

V gene TRBV7-3 combines with J gene TRBJ2-7; a possible D gene is TRBD2 (5 bases). CDR1 and CDR2 (germline): SGHTA, FQGTGA. The V gene lost 3 bases and the J gene lost 0 bases, with 12 bases spanning the gap. The CDR3 is 15 amino acids. CDR3 loop: CASSLTGESSYEQYF. In DNA form, the CDR3 reads TGTGCCAGCAGCTTGACTGGGGAGAGCTCCTACGAGCAGTACTTC.

This clonotype appeared many times. This chain connects TRBV12-3 or TRBV12-4 to TRBJ2-7, with D possibly being TRBD1 (5 bases). The CDR3 loop spans 14 amino acids. Trimming cost V 5 bases and J 6 bases, with 17 bases left between them. The chain's CDR3 is CASSDYTGVGEQYF. CDR3 bases: TGTGCCAGCAGTGATTACACAGGAGTTGGCGAGCAGTACTTC.

This clonotype was observed a handful of times. V is TRBV20-1 and J is TRBJ2-7, with D perhaps being TRBD1 or TRBD2 (6 bases each). Germline V CDR1 and CDR2: DFQATT, SNEGSKA (reference sequence). The CDR3 is 14 amino acids. V was pared by 0 bases and J by 2 bases, with 11 bases between. CDR3 nucleotide sequence: TGCAGTGCTAGAGATCCCGGGGGCCCCTACGAGCAGTACGTC. This sequence encodes CSARDPGGPYEQYV.

This clonotype has only a few counts. The V gene is TRBV27, the J gene TRBJ2-1; 8 nucleotides match TRBD2. V dropped 7 bases and J dropped 9; count of bases not matched to a gene: 8. The V gene's germline CDR1 is MNHEY and CDR2 SMNVEV (reference sequence). The CDR3 extends over 13 amino acids. CDR3 nucleotides: TGTGCCAGCACGTGGGGACTAGGGGGTGAGCAGTTCTTC. Translation gives CASTWGLGGEQFF.